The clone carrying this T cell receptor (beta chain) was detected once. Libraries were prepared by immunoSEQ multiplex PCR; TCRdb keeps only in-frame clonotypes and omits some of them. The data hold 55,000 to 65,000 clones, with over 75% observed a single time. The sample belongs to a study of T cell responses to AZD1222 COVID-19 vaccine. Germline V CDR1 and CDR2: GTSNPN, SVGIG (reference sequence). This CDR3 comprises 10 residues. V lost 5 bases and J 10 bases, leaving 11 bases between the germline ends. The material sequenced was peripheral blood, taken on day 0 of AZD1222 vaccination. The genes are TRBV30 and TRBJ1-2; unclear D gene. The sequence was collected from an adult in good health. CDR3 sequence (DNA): TGTGCCTGGCTTGGCGGCCACTACACCTTC. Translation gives CAWLGGHYTF. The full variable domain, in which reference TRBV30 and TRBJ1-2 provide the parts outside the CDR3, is SQTIHQWPATLVQPVGSPLSLECTVEGTSNPNLYWYRQAAGRGLQLLFYSVGIGQISSEVPQNLSASRPQDRQFILSSKKLLLSDSGFYLCAWLGGHYTFGSGTRLTVV.